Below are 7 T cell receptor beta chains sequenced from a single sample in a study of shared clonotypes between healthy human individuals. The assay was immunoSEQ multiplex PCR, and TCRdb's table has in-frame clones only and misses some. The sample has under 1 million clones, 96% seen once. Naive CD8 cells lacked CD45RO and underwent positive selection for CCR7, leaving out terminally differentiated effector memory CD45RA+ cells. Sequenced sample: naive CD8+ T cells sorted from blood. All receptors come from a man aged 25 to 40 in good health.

The CDR3 sequence is CSVSSGTSGRSEQFF. The CDR3 coding sequence is TGCAGCGTTTCTTCCGGGACTAGCGGGAGGAGTGAGCAGTTCTTC. The rearrangement joins TRBV29-1 to TRBJ2-1; TRBD2 agrees at 15 bases. Trimming took 5 bases from V and 9 from J; bases not matched to a gene: 8. Germline assignment: CDR1 SQVTM and CDR2 ANQGSEA. CDR3 length: 15 amino acids.

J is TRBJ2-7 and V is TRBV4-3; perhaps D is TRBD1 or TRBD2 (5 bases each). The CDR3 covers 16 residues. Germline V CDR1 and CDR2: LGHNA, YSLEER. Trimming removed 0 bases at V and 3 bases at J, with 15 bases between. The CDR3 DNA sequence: TGCGCCAGCAGCCAAGACTCGTTCGGGGACGGCTACGAGCAGTACTTC. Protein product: CASSQDSFGDGYEQYF.

CDR3 sequence reads: CASSWFTSTDTQYF. The CDR3 DNA reads TGTGCCAGCAGTTGGTTTACTAGCACAGATACGCAGTATTTT. This chain joins TRBV27 and TRBJ2-3, with D unresolved. The CDR3 covers 14 residues. Germline V gene lookup returns CDR1 MNHEY and CDR2 SMNVEV (reference sequence). V lost 4 bases and J lost 0, with 8 bases in between.

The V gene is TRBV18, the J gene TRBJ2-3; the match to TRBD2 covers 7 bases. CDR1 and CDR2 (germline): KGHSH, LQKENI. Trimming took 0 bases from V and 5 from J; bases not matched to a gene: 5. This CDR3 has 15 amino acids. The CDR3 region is CASSPPSGILDTQYF. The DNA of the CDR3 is TGTGCCAGCTCACCACCCAGCGGGATATTAGATACGCAGTATTTT. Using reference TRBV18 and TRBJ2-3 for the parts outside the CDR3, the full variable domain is NAGVMQNPRHLVRRRGQEARLRCSPMKGHSHVYWYRQLPEEGLKFMVYLQKENIIDESGMPKERFSAEFPKEGPSILRIQQVVRGDSAAYFCASSPPSGILDTQYFGPGTRLTVL.

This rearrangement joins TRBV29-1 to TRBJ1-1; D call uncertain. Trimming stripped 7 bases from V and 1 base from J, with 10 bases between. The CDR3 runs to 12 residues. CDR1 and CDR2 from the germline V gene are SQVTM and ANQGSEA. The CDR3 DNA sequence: TGCAGCGCCTACATTGCGAACACTGAAGCTTTCTTT. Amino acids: CSAYIANTEAFF.

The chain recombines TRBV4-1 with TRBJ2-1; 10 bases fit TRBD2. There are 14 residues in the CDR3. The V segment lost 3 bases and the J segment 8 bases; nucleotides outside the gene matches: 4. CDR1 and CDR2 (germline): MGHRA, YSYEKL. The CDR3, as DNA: TGCGCCAGCAGCCACCTAGCGGGAGAGGATGAGCAGTTCTTC. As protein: CASSHLAGEDEQFF.

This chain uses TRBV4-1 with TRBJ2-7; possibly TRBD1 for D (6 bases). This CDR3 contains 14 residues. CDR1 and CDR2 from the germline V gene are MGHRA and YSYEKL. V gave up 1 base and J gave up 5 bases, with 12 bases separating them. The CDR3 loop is CASSQGPGTNEQYF. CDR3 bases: TGCGCCAGCAGCCAAGGTCCCGGGACAAACGAGCAGTACTTC.